This is a list of T cell receptor beta chains from one sample in a study of cytomegalovirus exposure and HLA in healthy donors. The repertoire was sequenced with immunoSEQ multiplex PCR; TCRdb's copy has only in-frame clones and lacks some. The sample holds 120,000 to 150,000 clones, 79% seen once. Sequenced sample: PBMCs. Receptors were obtained from a woman in her forties in good health and CMV-seropositive. The CDR3 runs from the conserved cysteine through the conserved F or W. The D gene is left open where the match is weak. Clone sizes are given selectively: once, few, many, or a class where the clone is expanded.

abundance	len	d_gene	v_gene	j_gene	CDR3aa	CDR3nt
.	15	.	TRBV11-2	TRBJ1-1	CASSLYGGRGTEAFF	TGTGCCAGCAGCTTATATGGGGGAAGGGGGACTGAAGCTTTCTTT
.	15	.	TRBV28	TRBJ2-1	CASSPRYLSYNEQFF	TGTGCCAGCAGTCCCAGGTACCTCTCCTACAATGAGCAGTTCTTC
.	14	.	TRBV18	TRBJ2-7	CASSPQGLSYEQYF	TGTGCCAGCTCACCCCAGGGATTATCCTACGAGCAGTACTTC
.	19	TRBD2	TRBV7-6	TRBJ2-5	CASSPIRTSGGDVQGTQYF	TGTGCCAGCAGCCCCATACGGACTAGCGGGGGGGATGTGCAGGGGACCCAGTACTTC
.	17	.	TRBV5-1	TRBJ2-3	CASSLGPGGGQSDTQYF	TGCGCCAGCAGCTTGGGACCTGGGGGGGGGCAATCGGATACGCAGTATTTT
.	16	TRBD1	TRBV5-1	TRBJ1-6	CASSSGTGWNNSPLHF	TGCGCCAGCAGCTCCGGGACAGGGTGGAATAATTCACCCCTCCACTTT
.	16	TRBD1	TRBV12-5	TRBJ2-2	CASGLDQGGTGGELFF	TGTGCTAGTGGTTTGGACCAAGGGGGCACCGGCGGGGAGCTGTTTTTT
once	14	TRBD2	TRBV4-2	TRBJ2-7	CASSPWTSGERQYF	TGTGCCAGCAGCCCGTGGACTAGCGGGGAAAGACAGTACTTC
.	18	TRBD1	TRBV11-3	TRBJ1-3	CASTLVPGQGLSGNTIYF	TGTGCCAGCACCCTGGTCCCGGGACAGGGTCTCTCTGGAAACACCATATATTTT
.	14	.	TRBV4-1	TRBJ2-3	CASSSRGGTDTQYF	TGCGCCAGCAGCTCCAGGGGAGGCACAGATACGCAGTATTTT
.	15	.	TRBV5-4	TRBJ2-7	CASRTAPGDSYEQYF	TGTGCCAGCAGAACGGCCCCGGGAGATTCCTACGAGCAGTACTTC
.	15	.	TRBV9	TRBJ1-1	CASSVGAGVNTEAFF	TGTGCCAGCAGCGTAGGGGCGGGCGTGAACACTGAAGCTTTCTTT
few	12	.	TRBV6-5	TRBJ1-1	CASSSPDTEAFF	TGTGCCAGCAGCTCGCCAGACACTGAAGCTTTCTTT
.	15	.	TRBV7-9	TRBJ2-7	CASIPGVPHSYEQYF	TGTGCCAGCATACCCGGAGTACCCCACTCCTACGAGCAGTACTTC
.	13	TRBD1	TRBV5-4	TRBJ1-1	CAARKGADTEAFF	TGTGCCGCTAGGAAGGGGGCTGACACTGAAGCTTTCTTT
.	14	.	TRBV7-2	TRBJ1-2	CASSLGSPRVGYTF	TGTGCCAGCAGCCTCGGGTCTCCCCGGGTTGGCTACACCTTC
.	11	.	TRBV6-5	TRBJ2-1	CASTSRYEQFF	TGTGCCAGCACTAGTAGGTATGAGCAGTTCTTC
.	15	TRBD1	TRBV7-9	TRBJ1-2	CASSLVRGQGAGYTF	TGTGCCAGCAGCTTAGTCCGAGGACAGGGGGCAGGCTACACCTTC
.	14	TRBD1	TRBV6-5	TRBJ1-1	CAGSSLTGGTEAFF	TGTGCCGGCAGTTCCCTGACAGGGGGCACTGAAGCTTTCTTT
.	13	.	TRBV19	TRBJ2-2	CASSIVETGELFF	TGTGCCAGTAGTATAGTTGAGACCGGGGAGCTGTTTTTT
few	12	.	TRBV7-9	TRBJ2-3	CASSLTGDTQYF	TGTGCCAGCAGCCTCACAGGGGATACGCAGTATTTT
.	14	.	TRBV2	TRBJ1-1	CASGGLGGGTEAFF	TGTGCCAGCGGGGGGTTGGGTGGTGGCACTGAAGCTTTCTTT
.	13	TRBD2	TRBV7-3	TRBJ2-1	CASSRGGYNEQFF	TGTGCCAGCAGCCGGGGGGGCTACAATGAGCAGTTCTTC
.	18	TRBD1	TRBV5-1	TRBJ2-2	CASSFESQRTGRGGELFF	TGCGCCAGCAGCTTCGAATCACAAAGGACAGGGCGGGGCGGGGAGCTGTTTTTT
.	13	.	TRBV7-2	TRBJ1-5	CASSRQSNQPQHF	TGTGCCAGCAGCCGACAGAGCAATCAGCCCCAGCATTTT
few	15	TRBD1	TRBV19	TRBJ1-6	CASRPDRGYNSPLHF	TGTGCCAGTAGACCGGACAGGGGATACAATTCACCCCTCCACTTT
.	14	.	TRBV5-4	TRBJ1-2	CASSSKQQNYGYTF	TGTGCCAGCAGCTCGAAACAGCAAAACTATGGCTACACCTTC
.	16	TRBD2	TRBV10-1	TRBJ2-3	CASSGRLAGGADTQYF	TGCGCCAGCAGTGGAAGACTAGCGGGGGGTGCAGATACGCAGTATTTT
few	15	.	TRBV19	TRBJ1-4	CATGANAGANEKLFF	TGTGCCACGGGGGCCAATGCGGGGGCTAATGAAAAACTGTTTTTT
.	15	.	TRBV19	TRBJ2-5	CASRGGMLEGETQYF	TGTGCCAGTAGAGGCGGGATGTTGGAGGGAGAGACCCAGTACTTC
.	14	.	TRBV7-9	TRBJ1-1	CASSGATTGPEAFF	TGTGCCAGCAGCGGGGCGACCACGGGTCCTGAAGCTTTCTTT